Listed below are T cell receptor beta chains from one sample, sequenced in a study of shared clonotypes between healthy human individuals. The table came from immunoSEQ multiplex PCR; TCRdb's copy has only in-frame clones and leaves some out. This repertoire shows approximately 600,000 clones, 85% to 95% found once; its top ten account for 0.095% to 0.14%. The sample taken for sequencing was naive CD8+ T cells sorted from blood. The origin of the receptors is a young woman in good health. The CDR3 runs from the conserved cysteine through the conserved F or W. D genes are given only for firm matches. Size is omitted from some rows. Given values are once, few, many or a class for expanded clones.

15 | TRBJ2-3 | TRBV29-1 | - | TRBD1 | CSVEAWDRGTDTQYF | TGCAGCGTTGAAGCCTGGGACAGGGGGACAGATACGCAGTATTTT
17 | TRBJ2-1 | TRBV4-1 | - | - | CASSQWSTESSYNEQFF | TGCGCCAGCAGCCAGTGGTCGACGGAGAGCTCCTACAATGAGCAGTTCTTC
16 | TRBJ2-7 | TRBV2 | once | TRBD2 | CASTGPGGRATYEQYF | TGTGCCAGCACGGGACCAGGCGGGAGGGCCACTTACGAGCAGTACTTC
13 | TRBJ1-5 | TRBV11-2 | few | - | CASSLESNQPQHF | TGTGCCAGCAGCTTAGAAAGTAATCAGCCCCAGCATTTT
14 | TRBJ1-4 | TRBV11-2 | - | - | CASSSQYLREKLFF | TGTGCCAGCAGCTCCCAATACCTCAGGGAAAAACTGTTTTTT
11 | TRBJ1-1 | TRBV9 | - | - | CASSGGAEAFF | TGTGCCAGCAGCGGGGGGGCTGAAGCTTTCTTT
20 | TRBJ1-3 | TRBV7-8 | - | TRBD1 | CASSLWEGEDRINSGNTIYF | TGTGCCAGCAGCTTATGGGAAGGAGAGGACAGGATCAACTCTGGAAACACCATATATTTT
14 | TRBJ2-2 | TRBV9 | - | - | CASSVEGYTGELFF | TGTGCCAGCAGCGTAGAGGGGTACACCGGGGAGCTGTTTTTT
11 | TRBJ2-7 | TRBV29-1 | - | - | CSVVGLYEQYF | TGCAGCGTTGTAGGGCTCTACGAGCAGTACTTC
13 | TRBJ1-1 | TRBV27 | few | TRBD1 | CASSLGTGTEAFF | TGTGCCAGCAGTCTAGGGACAGGGACTGAAGCTTTCTTT